The T cell receptor (beta chain) described here comes from a study of T cells after yellow fever vaccination. With respect to this clonotype: Its specificity is not known.

Study-level points and caveats: A small proportion of clonotypes was detected in both the CD4 and CD8 compartments. Weaker in magnitude, the secondary response showed a faster peak on day 5 versus 15.

This CDR3 has 15 amino acids. The germline V gene has CDR1 SGHNT and CDR2 YYREEE (reference sequence). Trimming took 5 bases from V and 7 from J; bases not matched to a gene: 12. It was through 5'RACE template switching that TCR cDNA was made, with a universal primer site and UMIs added. TCRdb called the 5' RACE reads again in MiXCR, with one record for every CDR3 protein. The table has over 150,000 distinct CDR3 sequences, 5.5% to 7.5% seen once; the top ten hold about 2.8%. The sequences come from CD4+ T cells sorted from PBMCs, collected on the day of the first yellow fever vaccination. This chain links TRBV5-4 with TRBJ2-1; 7 bases map to TRBD1. The TCR comes from a man younger than 35 who received the YFV17D yellow fever vaccine. CDR3 amino acids: CASRERTGPWNEQFF. The CDR3 nucleotides read TGTGCCAGCAGGGAGCGGACAGGCCCCTGGAATGAGCAGTTCTTC.